Each of the 15 T cell receptor beta chains below was sequenced from the same sample in a study of CD8+ T cells in alopecia areata. Once RNA had been extracted, it was reverse transcribed into cDNA to act as the sequencing template. Only in-frame clones appear in the TCRdb table, and some are missing; sequencing was by immunoSEQ multiplex PCR. The sample consists of hundreds of thousands of clones, about two thirds of them appearing once. The sequencing here drew on CD4+ T cells sorted from blood, taken at week 0. The receptors come from a human donor with alopecia areata.

The V and J genes are TRBV29-1 and TRBJ2-3; D gene ambiguous. V lost 5 bases and J lost 8, with 11 bases in between. The germline gives CDR1 SQVTM, CDR2 ANQGSEA. This CDR3 has 11 residues. The CDR3: CSVSPGPTQYF. Here the CDR3 DNA reads TGCAGCGTTTCACCGGGCCCTACGCAGTATTTT.

This chain joins TRBV9 and TRBJ2-1, with D maybe TRBD2 (5 bases). The CDR3 has 14 amino acids. Germline lookup yields CDR1 SGDLS and CDR2 YYNGEE. Trimming removed 3 bases from V and 7 bases from J, with 14 bases in between. The CDR3 DNA reads TGTGCCAGCAGCGCCAGGACTGGGTCGAATGAGCAGTTCTTC. It codes for CASSARTGSNEQFF. Filled out from reference TRBV9 and TRBJ2-1, the complete variable domain reads DSGVTQTPKHLITATGQRVTLRCSPRSGDLSVYWYQQSLDQGLQFLIQYYNGEERAKGNILERFSAQQFPDLHSELNLSSLELGDSALYFCASSARTGSNEQFFGPGTRLTVL.

The rearrangement links TRBV2 to TRBJ2-5; D call uncertain. Looked up from germline, CDR1 is SNHLY and CDR2 is FYNNEI. The CDR3 consists of 13 residues. Trimming removed 5 bases at V and 1 base at J, with 8 bases between. This CDR3 reads CASSIGIQETQYF. As DNA, the CDR3 is TGTGCCAGCAGTATAGGGATCCAAGAGACCCAGTACTTC.

The chain combines TRBV15 with TRBJ1-5; D is possibly TRBD1 (6 bases). This CDR3 region has 16 residues. V was shortened by 3 bases and J by 1 base, with 13 bases between the two germline ends. Germline V lookup: CDR1 LNHNV, CDR2 YYDKDF (reference sequence). For the CDR3, the DNA is TGTGCCACCAGCAGCCTCCGGGGGCTGAGCAATCAGCCCCAGCATTTT. It yields the protein CATSSLRGLSNQPQHF.

The genes are TRBV15 and TRBJ2-7; TRBD2 matches 8 bases. J was trimmed by 6 bases and V by 5 bases; bases with no gene match: 6. The CDR3 is 13 amino acids. Germline CDR1 LNHNV, CDR2 YYDKDF (reference sequence). The CDR3: CATSGGLAGEQYF. CDR3 nucleotide sequence: TGTGCCACCAGCGGAGGACTAGCCGGCGAGCAGTACTTC.

The chain joins TRBV7-9 to TRBJ1-1, with D possibly TRBD1 on 5 matching bases. CDR1 and CDR2 from the germline V gene are SEHNR and FQNEAQ (reference sequence). CDR3 length equals 16 residues. V lost 1 base, J lost 7 bases, and 19 bases lay in between. This CDR3 is CASSLGVWTSRDEAFF. The DNA of the CDR3 is TGTGCCAGCAGCTTAGGAGTCTGGACAAGCCGGGATGAAGCTTTCTTT. The complete variable domain, with remaining parts taken from reference TRBV7-9 and TRBJ1-1, reads DTGVSQNPRHKITKRGQNVTFRCDPISEHNRLYWYRQTLGQGPEFLTYFQNEAQLEKSRLLSDRFSAERPKGSFSTLEIQRTEQGDSAMYLCASSLGVWTSRDEAFFGQGTRLTVV.

The chain links TRBV14 to TRBJ2-5; 8 nucleotides match TRBD2. Germline V gene lookup returns CDR1 SGHDN and CDR2 FVKESK. With V trimmed by 1 base and J by 4 bases, 5 bases remained unmatched. CDR3 length: 15 residues. In nucleotides, the CDR3 is TGTGCCAGCAGCCAAGTCGGGACTAGGCTAGAGACCCAGTACTTC. Translated: CASSQVGTRLETQYF.

The rearrangement joins TRBV29-1 to TRBJ2-5; D gene uncertain. The CDR3 totals 11 residues. V lost 6 bases and J 0 bases, leaving 5 bases between the germline ends. The germline gives CDR1 SQVTM, CDR2 ANQGSEA. CDR3 amino acids: CSVRDQETQYF. CDR3 sequence (DNA): TGCAGCGTCCGGGACCAAGAGACCCAGTACTTC.

This chain links TRBV6-5 with TRBJ2-3, with D unresolved. V was trimmed by 6 bases and J by 5 bases, leaving 12 bases between them. This CDR3 has 13 residues. Germline CDR1 MNHEY, CDR2 SVGAGI. The DNA of the CDR3 is TGTGCCAGCAGCCTGCAACTTAGAGATACGCAGTATTTT. Amino acids: CASSLQLRDTQYF.

The rearrangement uses TRBV5-5 and TRBJ2-7; unclear D gene. V was clipped by 5 bases and J by 3 bases, with 9 bases between them. Germline V gene lookup returns CDR1 SGHKS and CDR2 YYEKEE (reference sequence). This CDR3 has 12 residues. DNA of the CDR3: TGTGCCAGCAGTCAAACATTCTACGAGCAGTACTTC. This gives the protein CASSQTFYEQYF.

The chain carries TRBV29-1 and TRBJ1-1; D is unresolved. V shed 1 base and J shed 1 base, with 7 bases lying between them. CDR1 SQVTM and CDR2 ANQGSEA come from the germline V gene. The CDR3 has 13 residues. CDR3 sequence: CSVEGVTNTEAFF. CDR3 DNA: TGCAGCGTTGAAGGCGTAACGAACACTGAAGCTTTCTTT.

The rearrangement joins TRBV11-2 to TRBJ2-4, with D perhaps being TRBD1 or TRBD2 (6 bases each). V was clipped by 6 bases and J by 7 bases, with 19 bases between them. The CDR3 sequence is 15 residues long. Germline assignment: CDR1 SGHAT and CDR2 FQNNGV. For the CDR3, the DNA is TGTGCCAGCAGATCGGGCCCGGGGGCGGGGAACATTCAGTACTTC. Translated, it gives CASRSGPGAGNIQYF.

The chain is built from TRBV5-6 and TRBJ2-1, with D possibly TRBD1 on 6 matching bases. V lost 2 bases, J lost 2 bases, and 8 bases lay in between. The CDR3 is made up of 14 amino acids. Germline assignment: CDR1 SGHDT and CDR2 YYEEEE. Written as DNA, the CDR3 is TGTGCCAGCAGCTTTGGGACACCCTACAATGAGCAGTTCTTC. It specifies CASSFGTPYNEQFF.

The chain is built from TRBV29-1 and TRBJ2-3; 10 bases are a match to TRBD2. The germline CDR1 and CDR2 sequences are SQVTM and ANQGSEA. The CDR3 totals 15 residues. J gave up 1 base and V 4 bases, and 5 bases lay outside the gene matches. The CDR3 DNA sequence: TGCAGCGTTGTAGGTCTAGCGGGGGGCACAGATACGCAGTATTTT. This encodes CSVVGLAGGTDTQYF.

The chain uses TRBV15 and TRBJ2-7, with 9 bases identical to TRBD1. This CDR3 region has 14 residues. Unmatched junction bases numbered 5, after V lost 2 bases and J lost 6 bases. Germline V gives CDR1 LNHNV, CDR2 YYDKDF (reference sequence). The CDR3 loop reads CATSRRDRVGEQYF. The DNA of the CDR3 is TGTGCCACCAGCAGACGGGACAGGGTGGGCGAGCAGTACTTC.